This TCR beta chain was sequenced during a study of blood T cell repertoires in COVID-19. Study in general: The study drew acute and convalescent COVID-19 samples from the United States, Italy and Spain.

The sample holds many counts of this clone. The V end was cut by 4 bases, the J end by 2 bases, with 14 bases between. Germline V gene sequence: CDR1 MNHEY, CDR2 SVGEGT. This CDR3 is built from 15 residues. Two negative PCRs, clearance, or symptom resolution were required of recovered Cohort 3 donors. Per the original data handling: Amplification of reference gene primers provided the estimated nucleated cell counts. Measured with immunoSEQ multiplex PCR; TCRdb has only the in-frame clones, and not every one. V and J calls and clone size come straight from that table; D and trimming were deduced from the DNA. The sample holds around 300,000 clones; approximately 92% are singletons and the top ten take roughly 2.5%.

The TCR comes from a woman younger than 30 who had recovered from COVID-19. The chain links TRBV6-2 or TRBV6-3 to TRBJ2-5; weak D call: TRBD1 (5 bases). Sample: PBMCs or T cells enriched from blood (not recorded which). The CDR3 coding sequence is TGTGCCAGCAGTTTGACAGCGCGACCTCAAGAGACCCAGTACTTC. Translating gives CASSLTARPQETQYF.